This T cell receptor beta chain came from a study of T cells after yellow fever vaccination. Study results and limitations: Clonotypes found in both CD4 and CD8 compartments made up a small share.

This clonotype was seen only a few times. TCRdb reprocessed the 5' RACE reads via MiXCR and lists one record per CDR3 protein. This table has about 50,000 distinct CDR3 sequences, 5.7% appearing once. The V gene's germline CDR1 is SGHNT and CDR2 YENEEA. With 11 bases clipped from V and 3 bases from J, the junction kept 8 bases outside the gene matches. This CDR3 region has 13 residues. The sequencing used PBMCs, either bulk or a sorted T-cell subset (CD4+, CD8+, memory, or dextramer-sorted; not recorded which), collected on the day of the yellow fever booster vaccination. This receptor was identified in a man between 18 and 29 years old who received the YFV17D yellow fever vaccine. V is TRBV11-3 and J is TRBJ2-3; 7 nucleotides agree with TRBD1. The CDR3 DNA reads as TGTGCCCCCCCGGCAGGGGGAACAGATACGCAGTATTTT. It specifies CAPPAGGTDTQYF.